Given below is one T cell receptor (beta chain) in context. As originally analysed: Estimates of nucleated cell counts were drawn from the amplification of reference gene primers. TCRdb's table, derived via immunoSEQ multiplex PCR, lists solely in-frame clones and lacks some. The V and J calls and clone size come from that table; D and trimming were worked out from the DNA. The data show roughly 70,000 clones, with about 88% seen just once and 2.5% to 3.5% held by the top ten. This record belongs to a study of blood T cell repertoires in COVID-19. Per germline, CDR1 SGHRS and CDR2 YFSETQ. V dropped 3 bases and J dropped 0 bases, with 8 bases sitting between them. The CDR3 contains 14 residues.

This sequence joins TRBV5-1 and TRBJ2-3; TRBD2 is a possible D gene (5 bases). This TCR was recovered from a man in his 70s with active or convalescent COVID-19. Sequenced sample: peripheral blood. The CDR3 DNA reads TGCGCCAGCAGCTACGGACTGAGCACAGATACGCAGTATTTT. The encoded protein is CASSYGLSTDTQYF.